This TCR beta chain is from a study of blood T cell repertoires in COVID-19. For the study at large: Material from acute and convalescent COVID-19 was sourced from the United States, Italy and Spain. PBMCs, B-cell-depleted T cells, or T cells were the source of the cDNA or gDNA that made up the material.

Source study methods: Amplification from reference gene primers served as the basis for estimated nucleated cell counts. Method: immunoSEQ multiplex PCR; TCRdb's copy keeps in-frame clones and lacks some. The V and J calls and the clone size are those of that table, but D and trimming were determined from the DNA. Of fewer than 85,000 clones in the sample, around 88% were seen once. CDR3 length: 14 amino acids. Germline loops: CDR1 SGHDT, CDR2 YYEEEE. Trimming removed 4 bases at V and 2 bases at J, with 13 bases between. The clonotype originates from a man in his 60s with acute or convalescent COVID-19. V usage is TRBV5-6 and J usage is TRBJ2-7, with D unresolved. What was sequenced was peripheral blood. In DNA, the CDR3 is TGTGCCAGCAGCCTACCAATAGCTACCTACGAGCAGTACTTC. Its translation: CASSLPIATYEQYF.